The present entry profiles one TCR beta chain with its context. The table lists this clonotype with a few counts. Its antigen remains undetermined. No much larger clonotype is one base removed from it; base qualities were not supplied. Library method: RACE. TCRdb lists the instrument as NextSeq 500. During library preparation, unique molecular identifiers were attached to individual cDNA molecules so that TCRs could be counted in a quantitative, reproducible way. For every blood RNA sample, sequencing covered both the TCR alpha and TCR beta chains. Per the source publication's procedure: A median of roughly 98,000 TCRs per sample was observed, with a range of 23,224 to 690,600. V, J and CDR3 annotation of the TCR reads was performed with the Decombinator software suite. For the PS versus PT1 abundance plots, all samples were subsampled to the same number of TCRs (28,000). TCRs were defined as expanded if absent before sensitization and observed at least eight times at the 2-week time point. TCRdb reprocessed the public reads (quality trimming at Q25 with fastp, clone calling with MiXCR) and kept in-frame beta chains. Rows are unified per CDR3 protein, each entry keeping the most common DNA and genes. The V and J calls here are based on TCRdb, not the publication. The sample table contains roughly 150,000 distinct CDR3 sequences; only one count was recorded for approximately 30% of them. The top ten clones comprise around 2.3% of the sample.

The record originates from a study of human T cells and chemical hapten exposure (dated by TCRdb to about 2021). Background on the whole study: For sensitization, 2% DPC in acetone was applied to a 2 cm by 2 cm area of upper inner arm skin. Patch testing on the upper back used Finn chambers containing 0.01% DPC, with scoring done after 6 days according to International Contact Dermatitis Research Group standards. Blood for TCR sequencing was provided by twenty-nine alopecia patients at one to four time points (pre-sensitization, 2, 6 and 24 weeks). Alopecia areata with under or over 50% scalp involvement, alopecia totalis and alopecia universalis were represented in the patient cohort, which was mostly female. The libraries were sequenced as a pool, and the TCR yield per sample differed mostly because of small variations in library volumes within the pool. Peripheral blood TCR repertoire changes were tracked in vivo in alopecia patients during primary and secondary sensitization to the hapten diphenylcyclopropenone (DPC). Blood samples were taken from patients before sensitization (week 0) and then at 2, 6 and about 24 weeks after DPC sensitization. Patients additionally received weekly therapeutic DPC doses to the scalp throughout the roughly 24-week study period. General study outcomes and caveats: After repeated subsampling, the strength of the expansion versus patch-test correlation and the threshold at which it became significant changed. Compared with pre-sensitization or healthy control sets, expanded TCRs formed significantly more large CDR3 similarity clusters, which is consistent with antigen-driven responses. The number of TCRs above 1 in 1000 frequency did not change with DPC sensitization; there was no evidence of global repertoire structure alterations. Because every patient had alopecia, a presumed autoimmune disease, the patients' immune response might differ from that of healthy individuals. The number of PT1 expanded TCRs positively correlated with patch test score, significant at thresholds 8, 16 and 32 but not 4.

The sample's time point, from its label and the paper: patch test 3, about 24 weeks after DPC sensitization. In the paper's terms, the treatment or condition label means: therapeutic diphenylcyclopropenone sensitization with weekly scalp DPC. At every patch-test visit, the blood draw took place before the patch test was put on. Eligible patients were aged 18 to 70, diagnosed with alopecia, deemed suitable for DPC therapy, and excluded if pregnant. Total RNA was isolated from unfractionated whole blood collected in Tempus Blood RNA tubes. V sheds 1 base and J sheds 2 bases, leaving 15 bases between their ends. CDR1 and CDR2 were assigned from the germline V gene as ENHRY and SYGVKD. Inclusive of the bounding cysteine and phenylalanine, the CDR3 is 17 residues long. CDR3 DNA is the only sequence kept; it has 51 bases, read in frame from the first base.

This receptor was identified in a woman between 18 and 30 years old with alopecia areata. Some clones in this sample may be carry-over from other donors' samples. Sequenced material: whole blood, taken in connection with sensitization to the hapten diphenylcyclopropenone (DPC). In this chain, TRBV10-3 is recombined with TRBJ1-3, with TRBD1 as a weak D call on 5 bases. The CDR3 corresponds to CAISEFGQSRAGNTIYF. The sequenced DNA is TGTGCCATCAGTGAGTTTGGACAATCCCGAGCTGGAAACACCATATATTTT.